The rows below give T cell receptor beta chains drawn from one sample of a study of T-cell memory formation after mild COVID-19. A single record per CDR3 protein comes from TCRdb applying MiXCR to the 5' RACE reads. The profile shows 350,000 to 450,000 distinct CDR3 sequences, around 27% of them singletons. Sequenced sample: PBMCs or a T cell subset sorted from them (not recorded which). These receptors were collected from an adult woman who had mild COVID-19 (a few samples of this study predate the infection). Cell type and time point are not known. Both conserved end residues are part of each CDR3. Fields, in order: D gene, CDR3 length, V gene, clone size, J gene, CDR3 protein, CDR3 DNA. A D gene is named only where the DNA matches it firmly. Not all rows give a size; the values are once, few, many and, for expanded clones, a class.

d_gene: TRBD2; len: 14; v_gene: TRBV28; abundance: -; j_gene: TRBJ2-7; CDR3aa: CASSPGTSGREQYF; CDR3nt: TGTGCCAGCAGTCCCGGGACTAGCGGGAGAGAGCAGTACTTC
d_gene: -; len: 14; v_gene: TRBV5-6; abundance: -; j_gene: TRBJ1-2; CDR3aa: CASSLVPTGGGYTF; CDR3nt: TGTGCCAGCAGCTTGGTTCCGACAGGTGGCGGCTACACCTTC
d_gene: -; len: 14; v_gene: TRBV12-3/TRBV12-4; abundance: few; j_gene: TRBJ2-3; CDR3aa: CASSLRDGLRTQYF; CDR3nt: TGTGCCAGCAGTTTAAGGGACGGCCTACGGACACAGTATTTT
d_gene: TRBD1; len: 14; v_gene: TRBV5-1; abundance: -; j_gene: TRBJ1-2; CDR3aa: CASSLVQGAGGYTF; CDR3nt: TGCGCCAGCAGCTTGGTCCAGGGGGCAGGTGGCTACACCTTC
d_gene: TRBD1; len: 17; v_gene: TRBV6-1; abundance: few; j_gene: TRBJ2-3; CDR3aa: CASSDGLGQGATDTQYF; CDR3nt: TGTGCCAGCAGTGACGGGTTGGGACAGGGGGCTACAGATACGCAGTATTTT
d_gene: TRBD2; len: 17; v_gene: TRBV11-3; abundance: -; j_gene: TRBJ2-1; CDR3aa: CASTPWTSEFSYNEQFF; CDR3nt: TGTGCCAGCACCCCATGGACTAGCGAATTTTCCTACAATGAGCAGTTCTTC
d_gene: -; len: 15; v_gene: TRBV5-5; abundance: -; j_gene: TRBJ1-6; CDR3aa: CASKKQGELNSPLHF; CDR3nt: TGTGCCAGCAAAAAACAGGGAGAGCTGAATTCACCCCTCCACTTT
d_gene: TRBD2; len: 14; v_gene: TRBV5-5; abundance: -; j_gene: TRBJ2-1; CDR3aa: CASSTGLVRDEQFF; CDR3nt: TGTGCCAGCAGCACGGGACTAGTCCGAGATGAGCAGTTCTTC
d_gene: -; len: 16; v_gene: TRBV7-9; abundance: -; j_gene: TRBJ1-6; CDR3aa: CASSFLGGALDSPLHF; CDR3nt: TGTGCCAGCAGCTTCCTTGGAGGGGCCCTAGATTCACCCCTCCACTTT
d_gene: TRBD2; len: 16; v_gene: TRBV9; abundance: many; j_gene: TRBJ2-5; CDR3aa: CASSVRPSGGKETQYF; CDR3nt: TGTGCCAGCAGCGTACGACCCAGCGGGGGAAAAGAGACCCAGTACTTC